Following are 15 T cell receptor beta chains from one sample sequenced in a study of shared clonotypes between healthy human individuals. Repertoires were generated with immunoSEQ multiplex PCR, while TCRdb's copy carries only in-frame clones and drops some. The sample shows approximately 470,000 clones, approximately 82% of them seen only once. Sample: PBMCs. The receptors shown here come from a woman aged 40 to 50 in good health. Some clones in this sample may be carry-over from other donors' samples.

The rearrangement uses TRBV29-1 and TRBJ2-7; D assignment may be TRBD1 or TRBD2 (5 bases each). The CDR3 totals 12 residues. Germline lookup yields CDR1 SQVTM and CDR2 ANQGSEA. V gave up 7 bases and J gave up 4 bases, with 14 bases separating them. As DNA, the CDR3 is TGCAGCGCAGAAATGGGGGAATACGAGCAGTACTTC. It yields the protein CSAEMGEYEQYF.

This chain links TRBV25-1 with TRBJ1-3, with a tentative D call TRBD1 (6 bases). This CDR3 spans 15 amino acids. Trimming left V 4 bases short and J 0 bases short, with 10 bases between. Germline V gene lookup returns CDR1 MGHDK and CDR2 SYGVNS. CDR3 DNA sequence: TGTGCCAGCAGTGGGACAGAGAGCTCTGGAAACACCATATATTTT. This gives the protein CASSGTESSGNTIYF. Full variable domain (missing parts from reference TRBV25-1 and TRBJ1-3): EADIYQTPRYLVIGTGKKITLECSQTMGHDKMYWYQQDPGMELHLIHYSYGVNSTEKGDLSSESTVSRIRTEHFPLTLESARPSHTSQYLCASSGTESSGNTIYFGEGSWLTVV.

The chain has TRBV5-1 and TRBJ1-1; TRBD1 matches 7 bases. CDR1 is SGHRS and CDR2 is YFSETQ in the germline V gene. This CDR3 is built from 15 residues. V shed 3 bases, J shed 3 bases, and the junction held 8 bases outside the gene matches. The CDR3, as DNA: TGCGCCAGCAGCTACCGATCAGGGGGGGACACTGAAGCTTTCTTT. Encoded protein: CASSYRSGGDTEAFF.

The chain is built from TRBV5-1 and TRBJ2-1, with a possible D match to TRBD2 (6 bases). Germline loops: CDR1 SGHRS, CDR2 YFSETQ. The CDR3 consists of 12 residues. V was clipped by 5 bases and J by 5 bases, with 8 bases between them. The CDR3: CASRREDNEQFF. The CDR3 bases are TGCGCCAGCAGGAGGGAGGACAATGAGCAGTTCTTC. The full variable domain, rest sourced from reference TRBV5-1 and TRBJ2-1, is KAGVTQTPRYLIKTRGQQVTLSCSPISGHRSVSWYQQTPGQGLQFLFEYFSETQRNKGNFPGRFSGRQFSNSRSEMNVSTLELGDSALYLCASRREDNEQFFGPGTRLTVL.

The chain links TRBV7-2 to TRBJ2-4; no definite D call. The CDR3 is 13 residues long. CDR1 and CDR2 from the germline V gene are SGHTA and FQGNSA. Trimming cost V 5 bases and J 4 bases, with 9 bases left between them. The chain's CDR3 is CASSPPMKNIQYF. Written as DNA, the CDR3 is TGTGCCAGCAGCCCCCCGATGAAAAACATTCAGTACTTC. Full variable domain (rest looked up from reference TRBV7-2 and TRBJ2-4): GAGVSQSPSNKVTEKGKDVELRCDPISGHTALYWYRQSLGQGLEFLIYFQGNSAPDKSGLPSDRFSAERTGGSVSTLTIQRTQQEDSAVYLCASSPPMKNIQYFGAGTRLSVL.

DNA of the CDR3: TGTGCCAGCGGACAGCGACGGGAGCAGTTCTTC. It yields the protein CASGQRREQFF. This rearrangement joins TRBV11-2 to TRBJ2-1, with a possible D match to TRBD1 (6 bases). Trimming removed 8 bases at V and 10 bases at J, with 12 bases between. The germline gives CDR1 SGHAT, CDR2 FQNNGV. This CDR3 has 11 residues.

The chain employs TRBV28 and TRBJ1-1; D remains ambiguous. Germline CDR1 MDHEN, CDR2 SYDVKM. V dropped 4 bases and J dropped 4 bases, with 13 bases sitting between them. The CDR3 covers 14 residues. The CDR3 DNA sequence: TGTGCCAGCAGTTCCTGGGCCTGGGGCACTGAAGCTTTCTTT. Residues: CASSSWAWGTEAFF.

In DNA form, the CDR3 reads TGTGCCAGCAGGACCAACTACGAGCAGTACTTC. Residues: CASRTNYEQYF. V gene TRBV2 combines with J gene TRBJ2-7; D is undetermined. Germline lookup yields CDR1 SNHLY and CDR2 FYNNEI. The CDR3 consists of 11 residues. Trimming shortened V by 6 bases and J by 3 bases, and 6 bases separated the two germline ends.

The chain employs TRBV5-5 and TRBJ2-7; 10 bases are shared with TRBD2. V dropped 3 bases and J dropped 4; count of bases not matched to a gene: 7. Germline-derived CDR1 and CDR2 are SGHKS and YYEKEE (reference sequence). This CDR3 has 15 residues. CDR3 amino acids: CASSSQREGSYEQYF. The DNA for the CDR3 is TGTGCCAGCAGCTCACAGCGGGAGGGCTCTTACGAGCAGTACTTC. The full variable domain, rest sourced from reference TRBV5-5 and TRBJ2-7, is DAGVTQSPTHLIKTRGQQVTLRCSPISGHKSVSWYQQVLGQGPQFIFQYYEKEERGRGNFPDRFSARQFPNYSSELNVNALLLGDSALYLCASSSQREGSYEQYFGPGTRLTVT.

The V call is TRBV19, the J call TRBJ1-5; 8 bases align to TRBD1. Germline lookup yields CDR1 LNHDA and CDR2 SQIVND (reference sequence). V was clipped by 6 bases and J by 7 bases; unmatched bases: 8. This CDR3 is built from 14 residues. The CDR3 region is CASSPGQGRQPQHF. The CDR3 DNA reads as TGTGCCAGTAGCCCTGGACAGGGCCGGCAGCCCCAGCATTTT.

In DNA, the CDR3 is TGCAGCGTTTTCCATGAGGTGGATACGCAGTATTTT. Translating gives CSVFHEVDTQYF. J is TRBJ2-3 and V is TRBV29-1, with D unclear. CDR1 is SQVTM, CDR2 ANQGSEA, per germline. Trimming removed 5 bases at V and 6 bases at J, with 12 bases between. The CDR3 has 12 residues.

This rearrangement joins TRBV27 to TRBJ2-2, with 12 positions matching TRBD2. CDR3 length equals 17 residues. Trimming at V came to 3 bases and at J to 4 bases, leaving 6 bases not matched to a gene. CDR1 is MNHEY and CDR2 is SMNVEV in the germline V gene (reference sequence). The CDR3 reads CASSFRGLAGITGELFF. The CDR3 DNA is TGTGCCAGCAGTTTTCGTGGACTAGCGGGAATCACCGGGGAGCTGTTTTTT.

The chain joins TRBV5-4 to TRBJ2-5, with 8 bases fitting TRBD2. Trimming took 0 bases from V and 2 from J; bases not matched to a gene: 6. CDR3 length: 16 amino acids. The V gene's germline CDR1 is SGHNT and CDR2 YYREEE (reference sequence). The CDR3 sequence: CASSLAHAGGQETQYF. CDR3 sequence (DNA): TGTGCCAGCAGCTTGGCACATGCGGGAGGACAAGAGACCCAGTACTTC. Full variable domain (rest looked up from reference TRBV5-4 and TRBJ2-5): ETGVTQSPTHLIKTRGQQVTLRCSSQSGHNTVSWYQQALGQGPQFIFQYYREEENGRGNFPPRFSGLQFPNYSSELNVNALELDDSALYLCASSLAHAGGQETQYFGPGTRLLVL.

The chain has TRBV4-2 and TRBJ2-7, with 7 bases that match TRBD2. V lost 0 bases and J lost 5; bases outside the gene matches: 7. The CDR3 has 15 residues. Germline CDR1 and CDR2: LGHNA and YNFKEQ. Here the CDR3 reads CASSQETAGRDEQYF. The DNA for the CDR3 is TGTGCCAGCAGCCAAGAGACAGCGGGAAGGGACGAGCAGTACTTC.

This clone was seen just once. The chain is built from TRBV6-1 and TRBJ2-3; D not certain. CDR3 length equals 15 residues. Germline V gene sequence: CDR1 MNHNS, CDR2 SASEGT. Trimming pared 7 bases from V and 0 bases from J, leaving 14 bases between. CDR3 sequence (DNA): TGTGCCAGCAAGGCCCTGGCCAGAAGCACAGATACGCAGTATTTT. Translated: CASKALARSTDTQYF.